This entry features one T cell receptor (beta chain) sequence. The germline gives CDR1 SGHKS, CDR2 YYEKEE (reference sequence). The CDR3 extends over 13 amino acids. The V end was cut by 2 bases, the J end by 5 bases, with 10 bases between. This sample stems from a study of PD-L1 blockade in urothelial cancer. Looking at the study overall: Dosed intravenously at 1,200 mg every 3 weeks, atezolizumab was initiated by patients at some point between 2013 and 2014. Men with urothelial cancer arising in the bladder made up about 85% of the roughly 29 patients. Prior exposure to chemotherapy in patients amounted to 0 to 3 regimens received.

Sequencing was performed with immunoSEQ multiplex PCR; in TCRdb, only in-frame clones are kept and a portion is missing. The sample includes 45,000 to 50,000 clones, approximately 85% of them seen just once. As to time point: pretreatment peripheral blood. Sampling of each patient yielded between 1 and 8 specimens, collected pretreatment and on-treatment. The specimen was PBMCs, collected around atezolizumab (anti-PD-L1) treatment. V is TRBV5-5 and J is TRBJ1-2; D is ambiguous. The sequence was collected from a man aged 70-80 years with urothelial cancer. The chain's CDR3 is CASSFGSAYGYTF. In nucleotides, the CDR3 is TGTGCCAGCAGCTTCGGGTCAGCATATGGCTACACCTTC.